What follows describes a single TCR beta chain. The data stem from a study of blood T cell repertoires in COVID-19. In the source study's methods: The assay estimated nucleated cells by amplifying reference gene primers. TCRdb's copy holds only in-frame clones and misses some; the assay was immunoSEQ multiplex PCR. The V and J calls and clone size come from that table; D and trimming were worked out from the DNA. The sample records roughly 200,000 clones, approximately 83% being singletons. This clonotype originated in a man in his fifties or sixties with active or convalescent COVID-19. Sequenced sample: peripheral blood.

CDR3 nucleotide sequence: TGTGCCAGCAGTGATAGCGGGGGTCCCTACAATGAGCAGTTCTTC. Residues: CASSDSGGPYNEQFF. The J gene is TRBJ2-1, the V gene TRBV25-1, with 9 bases aligning to TRBD2. V shed 3 bases and J 2 bases; nucleotides not matched to a gene: 2. The CDR3 has 15 amino acids. The V gene's germline CDR1 is MGHDK and CDR2 SYGVNS.